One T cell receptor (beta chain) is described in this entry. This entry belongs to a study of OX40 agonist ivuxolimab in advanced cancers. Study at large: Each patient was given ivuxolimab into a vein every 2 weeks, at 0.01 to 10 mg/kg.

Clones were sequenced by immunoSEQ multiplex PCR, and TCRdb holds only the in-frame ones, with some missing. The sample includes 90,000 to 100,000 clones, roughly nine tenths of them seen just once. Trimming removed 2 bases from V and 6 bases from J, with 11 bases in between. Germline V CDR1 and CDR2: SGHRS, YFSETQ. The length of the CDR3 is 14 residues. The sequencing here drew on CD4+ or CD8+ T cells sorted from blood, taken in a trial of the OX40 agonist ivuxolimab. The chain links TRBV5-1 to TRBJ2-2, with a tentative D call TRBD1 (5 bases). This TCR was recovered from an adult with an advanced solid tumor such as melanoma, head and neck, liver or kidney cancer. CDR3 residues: CASSFPGLPGELFF. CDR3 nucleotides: TGCGCCAGCAGCTTTCCAGGGTTACCCGGGGAGCTGTTTTTT.